This passage covers 20 T cell receptor beta chains from one sample sequenced in a study of shared clonotypes between healthy human individuals. Here immunoSEQ multiplex PCR was the method, and the copy in TCRdb shows in-frame clones only, minus some. In the table there are some 2.3 million clones, more than 85% of which are singletons. The source material was naive CD4+ T cells from PBMCs. Described subset: CD45RA+ positively selected. These receptors were obtained from a man between 18 and 35 years old in good health. Some clones in this sample may be carry-over from other donors' samples.

This chain links TRBV28 with TRBJ1-6; TRBD1 might be the D (6 bases). The CDR3 spans 12 residues. The germline V gene encodes CDR1 MDHEN and CDR2 SYDVKM. Trimming took off 8 bases at V and 9 bases at J, with 11 bases between the two ends. CDR3 nucleotides: TGTGCCAGCCTACTACAGGGTTCACCCCTCCACTTT. Its translation: CASLLQGSPLHF.

The chain combines TRBV4-1 with TRBJ1-5, with D perhaps matching TRBD1 (5 bases). Trimming shortened V by 6 bases and J by 9 bases, and 24 bases separated the two germline ends. The CDR3 extends over 16 amino acids. The V gene's germline CDR1 is MGHRA and CDR2 YSYEKL. The CDR3 DNA reads TGCGCCAGCAGAGAAGTGGGGCGGGACCGCCAGGCGCCCCAGCATTTT. This translates into CASREVGRDRQAPQHF.

CDR3 nucleotide sequence: TGTGCCTGGAGTGAAGGGGCCGGGAGTTCACCCCTCCACTTT. Translation gives CAWSEGAGSSPLHF. This sequence joins TRBV30 and TRBJ1-6; D might be TRBD1 (5 bases). The CDR3 runs 14 residues. Trimming removed 1 base at V and 9 bases at J, with 13 bases between. Germline V gives CDR1 GTSNPN, CDR2 SVGIG (reference sequence).

The chain is built from TRBV30 and TRBJ1-5; D unclear. V was clipped by 0 bases and J by 0 bases, with 6 bases between them. Germline-derived CDR1 and CDR2 are GTSNPN and SVGIG (reference sequence). This CDR3 comprises 14 residues. The CDR3 region has the DNA TGTGCCTGGAGTGTAATCGGTAGCAATCAGCCCCAGCATTTT. This codes for CAWSVIGSNQPQHF. The full variable domain, completed using reference TRBV30 and TRBJ1-5, is SQTIHQWPATLVQPVGSPLSLECTVEGTSNPNLYWYRQAAGRGLQLLFYSVGIGQISSEVPQNLSASRPQDRQFILSSKKLLLSDSGFYLCAWSVIGSNQPQHFGDGTRLSIL.

The V and J genes are TRBV30 and TRBJ2-1; D not certain. Germline CDR1 GTSNPN, CDR2 SVGIG (reference sequence). V was shortened by 1 base and J by 7 bases, with 8 bases between the two germline ends. The CDR3 runs 12 residues. This CDR3 is CAWSGTGNEQFF. DNA for the CDR3: TGTGCCTGGAGTGGGACCGGGAATGAGCAGTTCTTC.

The CDR3 bases are TGTGCCAGCAGCTTCTTAGCGGGATTCTACGAGCAGTACTTC. It encodes CASSFLAGFYEQYF. V and J are TRBV7-2 and TRBJ2-7; 8 nucleotides align to TRBD2. CDR1 SGHTA and CDR2 FQGNSA come from the germline V gene. The V and J ends lost 3 bases and 3 bases, in that order; junction bases with no gene match: 4. CDR3 length equals 14 residues.

This chain connects TRBV19 to TRBJ1-5, with D possibly TRBD1 on 5 matching bases. The CDR3 runs to 15 residues. The germline CDR1 and CDR2 sequences are LNHDA and SQIVND (reference sequence). Trimming pared 5 bases from V and 3 bases from J, leaving 14 bases between. The CDR3 coding sequence is TGTGCCAGTAGTGTGACAGTGGGGCTCAATCAGCCCCAGCATTTT. Translated: CASSVTVGLNQPQHF. The whole variable domain, filled in from reference TRBV19 and TRBJ1-5, reads DGGITQSPKYLFRKEGQNVTLSCEQNLNHDAMYWYRQDPGQGLRLIYYSQIVNDFQKGDIAEGYSVSREKKESFPLTVTSAQKNPTAFYLCASSVTVGLNQPQHFGDGTRLSIL.

The chain couples TRBV11-2 to TRBJ2-5; D is possibly TRBD1 or TRBD2 (6 bases each). The CDR3 is 15 amino acids. V gave up 4 bases and J gave up 3 bases, with 15 bases separating them. Germline lookup yields CDR1 SGHAT and CDR2 FQNNGV. This CDR3 is CASSSLWGAKETQYF. The CDR3 nucleotides read TGTGCCAGCAGCTCCCTATGGGGGGCAAAAGAGACCCAGTACTTC.

The V gene is TRBV6-1, the J gene TRBJ2-7; TRBD1 aligns across 7 bases. Germline trimming cut 7 bases from V and 3 bases from J; bases unmatched to any gene: 9. CDR1 and CDR2 (germline): MNHNS, SASEGT. CDR3 length: 14 amino acids. The CDR3 protein is CASTQPGQIYEQYF. The CDR3 coding sequence is TGTGCCAGCACCCAACCGGGACAGATCTACGAGCAGTACTTC.

As to this clone: An end of the junction does not agree with germline; a read error may underlie this. V gene TRBV10-3 combines with J gene TRBJ1-5, with TRBD1 identical over 10 bases. CDR1 and CDR2 (germline): ENHRY, SYGVKD. CDR3 length equals 15 residues. CDR3 DNA sequence: TGTGCCATCAGCCATAAGACAGGGGGCAACCAGCCCCAGCATTTT. This gives the protein CAISHKTGGNQPQHF.

This clone appeared once. The genes are TRBV7-8 and TRBJ2-3; tentatively, D is TRBD2 (6 bases). The CDR3 is 15 residues long. V was pared by 3 bases and J by 4 bases, with 14 bases between. Germline CDR1 is SGHVS and CDR2 is FQNEAQ. The CDR3 bases are TGTGCCAGCAGCTTCACCGGAGGCGGGGCAGATACGCAGTATTTT. Its protein is CASSFTGGGADTQYF.

The chain carries TRBV5-4 and TRBJ2-6; the D gene is possibly TRBD1 (5 bases). Per germline, CDR1 SGHNT and CDR2 YYREEE (reference sequence). Trimming took 4 bases from V and 2 from J, leaving 7 bases between them. The CDR3 runs 14 residues. The CDR3 reads CASSMGPGANVLTF. CDR3 DNA: TGTGCCAGCAGCATGGGGCCTGGGGCCAACGTCCTGACTTTC.

The chain has TRBV9 and TRBJ2-3, with 9 bases lining up with TRBD2. This CDR3 has 14 residues. The V segment lost 4 bases and the J segment 3 bases; nucleotides outside the gene matches: 3. The V gene's germline CDR1 is SGDLS and CDR2 YYNGEE. CDR3 protein: CASSFGLATDTQYF. DNA of the CDR3: TGTGCCAGCAGCTTTGGACTAGCGACAGATACGCAGTATTTT.

The J gene is TRBJ1-3, the V gene TRBV28, with D perhaps TRBD1 (6 bases). Looked up from germline, CDR1 is MDHEN and CDR2 is SYDVKM. Trimming removed 5 bases at V and 1 base at J, with 15 bases between. The CDR3 is made up of 16 amino acids. CDR3 nucleotide sequence: TGTGCCAGCAGTCCACCCGGGACAATTTCTGGAAACACCATATATTTT. Amino acids: CASSPPGTISGNTIYF.

This chain uses TRBV18 with TRBJ2-1; D possibly matches TRBD1 or TRBD2 (5 bases each). Trimming shortened V by 9 bases and J by 7 bases, and 16 bases separated the two germline ends. Germline CDR1 reads KGHSH; CDR2 reads LQKENI. The CDR3 runs to 13 residues. CDR3 amino acids: CASSKGPNNEQFF. CDR3 in DNA: TGTGCCAGTTCCAAGGGACCGAATAATGAGCAGTTCTTC.

The chain links TRBV2 to TRBJ2-1; unclear D gene. CDR3 length: 14 amino acids. The germline gives CDR1 SNHLY, CDR2 FYNNEI. The ends were cut back, 7 bases at V and 2 bases at J, with 12 bases in the middle. Written as DNA, the CDR3 is TGTGCCAGCACTGGCGGCTCCCCCTACAATGAGCAGTTCTTC. Protein: CASTGGSPYNEQFF. The whole variable domain, remainder taken from reference TRBV2 and TRBJ2-1, is EPEVTQTPSHQVTQMGQEVILRCVPISNHLYFYWYRQILGQKVEFLVSFYNNEISEKSEIFDDQFSVERPDGSNFTLKIRSTKLEDSAMYFCASTGGSPYNEQFFGPGTRLTVL.

The rearrangement joins TRBV19 to TRBJ2-1; no clear D. Trimming removed 2 bases from V and 1 base from J, with 6 bases in between. Germline-derived CDR1 and CDR2 are LNHDA and SQIVND (reference sequence). This CDR3 contains 14 residues. As DNA, the CDR3 is TGTGCCAGTAGTATATGGGGTTCCTACAATGAGCAGTTCTTC. Amino acid sequence: CASSIWGSYNEQFF. Full variable domain (outside the CDR3, taken from reference TRBV19 and TRBJ2-1): DGGITQSPKYLFRKEGQNVTLSCEQNLNHDAMYWYRQDPGQGLRLIYYSQIVNDFQKGDIAEGYSVSREKKESFPLTVTSAQKNPTAFYLCASSIWGSYNEQFFGPGTRLTVL.

A note on this clone: Other DNA sequences in this specimen translate into the identical CDR3. The chain combines TRBV9 with TRBJ2-7, with D possibly being TRBD2 (6 bases). Germline V CDR1 and CDR2: SGDLS, YYNGEE. Trimming shortened V by 4 bases and J by 3 bases, and 14 bases separated the two germline ends. CDR3 length: 14 amino acids. Here the CDR3 DNA reads TGTGCCAGCAGCCCGGGACTCACAAGCTACGAGCAGTACTTC. This codes for CASSPGLTSYEQYF.

V gene TRBV6-1 combines with J gene TRBJ1-2; D is uncertain. V shed 2 bases and J shed 8 bases, with 12 bases lying between them. Germline V CDR1 and CDR2: MNHNS, SASEGT. This CDR3 comprises 13 residues. Here the CDR3 DNA reads TGTGCCAGCAGTGAATTTAAGGACTCCGGCTACACCTTC. Encoded protein: CASSEFKDSGYTF.

For this clone: This specimen includes other DNA sequences encoding the same CDR3. The chain has TRBV28 and TRBJ1-2, with no clear D. V lost 3 bases to trimming and J lost 5 bases, with 7 bases between them. CDR1 MDHEN and CDR2 SYDVKM come from the germline V gene. This CDR3 is built from 12 residues. Here the CDR3 reads CASSLADYGYTF. For the CDR3, the DNA is TGTGCCAGCAGTTTGGCGGATTATGGCTACACCTTC.